This T cell receptor beta chain was captured in a study of cytomegalovirus exposure and HLA in healthy donors. Concerning this clone itself: Its antigen remains unidentified.

The CDR3 is 14 amino acids. The V gene's germline CDR1 is LNHDA and CDR2 SQIVND (reference sequence). V was shortened by 2 bases and J by 8 bases, with 15 bases between the two germline ends. Study-level findings and limits: Earlier results showed most TCR beta V segments being productive about 90% or about 30% of the time. A later analysis linked a missense DCLRE1C variant to TCR beta V- and J-gene trimming. It was only CMV serostatus that was available as immune exposure information.

PCR amplification relied on 60 Vbeta primers (plus 13 Jbeta primers). Data came from immunoSEQ multiplex PCR; TCRdb stores just in-frame clones and leaves some out. The sample lists tens of thousands of clones; approximately 70% were seen once. The sequenced material came from PBMCs. The chain employs TRBV19 and TRBJ1-1; no reliable D call. The receptor comes from a male donor in good health and CMV-seropositive. CDR3 residues: CASSINERVLEAFF. CDR3 in DNA: TGTGCCAGTAGTATAAATGAGAGGGTTCTGGAAGCTTTCTTT.